These 8 T cell receptor beta chains were all obtained from the same sample, sequenced in a study of blood T cell repertoires in COVID-19 (dated by TCRdb to 2020 to 2021). The method was the immunoSEQ multiplex PCR assay. In its TCRdb copy, this immuneACCESS table keeps in-frame sequences only and misses some clones. Where compared with another copy, unresolved V genes explain less than half of these, and the others have no known cause. The sample table records 150,000 to 200,000 clones; roughly nine tenths of these occur just once. Approximately 2.1% of the sample is taken by the ten largest. The sequencing sample was made of peripheral blood. Receptor source: a man younger than 35 who had recovered from COVID-19.

This clone was seen a single time. The V gene is TRBV27, the J gene TRBJ1-1, with 7 positions matching TRBD1. The V segment lost 6 bases and the J segment 1 base; nucleotides outside the gene matches: 5. Germline V gives CDR1 MNHEY, CDR2 SMNVEV (reference sequence). There are 14 residues in the CDR3. For the CDR3, the DNA is TGTGCCAGCAGGCTTGGACAGGCGAACACTGAAGCTTTCTTT. Its translation: CASRLGQANTEAFF.

The V and J genes are TRBV19 and TRBJ1-3; D gene uncertain. The V and J ends lost 6 bases and 0 bases respectively, with 9 bases between them. Germline V gene data show CDR1 as LNHDA and CDR2 as SQIVND (reference sequence). The CDR3 totals 14 residues. In nucleotides, the CDR3 is TGTGCCAGTAGGATACAGTCCTCTGGAAACACCATATATTTT. Amino acids: CASRIQSSGNTIYF. Full variable domain (remainder filled in from reference TRBV19 and TRBJ1-3): DGGITQSPKYLFRKEGQNVTLSCEQNLNHDAMYWYRQDPGQGLRLIYYSQIVNDFQKGDIAEGYSVSREKKESFPLTVTSAQKNPTAFYLCASRIQSSGNTIYFGEGSWLTVV.

This sequence joins TRBV7-9 and TRBJ1-1; possibly TRBD1 for D (5 bases). CDR1 SEHNR and CDR2 FQNEAQ come from the germline V gene (reference sequence). V gave up 6 bases and J gave up 3 bases, with 14 bases separating them. The CDR3 contains 14 residues. This chain's CDR3 is CASRGDGGYTEAFF. Here the CDR3 DNA reads TGTGCCAGCAGGGGTGACGGGGGGTACACTGAAGCTTTCTTT.

The rearrangement uses TRBV27 and TRBJ1-1, with D perhaps matching TRBD1 (5 bases). The CDR3 extends over 17 amino acids. Germline-derived CDR1 and CDR2 are MNHEY and SMNVEV (reference sequence). Trimming removed 4 bases from V and 5 bases from J, with 23 bases in between. The CDR3 DNA reads as TGTGCCAGCAGTTCCTGGAGGCAGGGAGGATTCGGGACTGAAGCTTTCTTT. Translated, it gives CASSSWRQGGFGTEAFF.

Concerning this clone: Distinct nucleotide sequences in the sample also encode this CDR3. The chain has TRBV28 and TRBJ1-1, with D possibly matching TRBD1 (6 bases). CDR3 length: 14 residues. Germline V CDR1 and CDR2: MDHEN, SYDVKM. V was cut by 5 bases and J by 1 base, with 11 bases left in between. The CDR3 is CASSLGTPNTEAFF. CDR3 coding DNA: TGTGCCAGCAGTCTCGGGACACCGAACACTGAAGCTTTCTTT. The variable domain in full, completed from reference TRBV28 and TRBJ1-1, reads DVKVTQSSRYLVKRTGEKVFLECVQDMDHENMFWYRQDPGLGLRLIYFSYDVKMKEKGDIPEGYSVSREKKERFSLILESASTNQTSMYLCASSLGTPNTEAFFGQGTRLTVV.

This chain links TRBV3-1 (or the pseudogene TRBV3-2) with TRBJ2-7; D may be TRBD2 (5 bases). The CDR3 is 14 amino acids. Trimming pared 4 bases from V and 3 bases from J, leaving 13 bases between. The germline V gene encodes CDR1 LGHDT and CDR2 YNNKEL (reference sequence). The DNA of the CDR3 is TGTGCCAGCAGCCCGCCCGGACTCTACTACGAGCAGTACTTC. Encoded protein: CASSPPGLYYEQYF.

The chain combines TRBV10-1 with TRBJ2-2, with D possibly matching TRBD1 (6 bases). V lost 10 bases, J lost 1 base, and 13 bases lay in between. The CDR3 length is 14 residues. CDR1 WNHNN and CDR2 SYGVQD come from the germline V gene (reference sequence). CDR3 bases: TGCGCCACAAAACAGGGACAGAACACCGGGGAGCTGTTTTTT. Translated: CATKQGQNTGELFF.

This clone appeared a few times. This chain uses TRBV7-8 with TRBJ2-1, with 12 bases that match TRBD2. Germline trimming cut 4 bases from V and 1 base from J; bases unmatched to any gene: 14. The germline V gene has CDR1 SGHVS and CDR2 FQNEAQ. This CDR3 contains 20 residues. CDR3 DNA: TGTGCCAGCAGCTCCGGACTAGCGGGACCCTCCCCGAAGTCCTACAATGAGCAGTTCTTC. Translation: CASSSGLAGPSPKSYNEQFF.